One TCR beta chain is described in this entry. This entry comes from a study of blood T cell repertoires in COVID-19. The assay was immunoSEQ multiplex PCR, and TCRdb's table has in-frame clones only and misses some. This sample has about 280,000 clones, with about 90% found just once. Cohort allocation depended upon clinical history that participants reported. The specimen was PBMCs or T cells enriched from blood (not recorded which). This clonotype was obtained from a woman aged 60-75 years who had recovered from COVID-19.

The CDR3 coding sequence is TGTGCCAGCAGCTTAGGCGCGGAATACTATGGCTACACCTTC. It yields the protein CASSLGAEYYGYTF. The V call is TRBV11-2, the J call TRBJ1-2; D ambiguous. The germline V and J ends were trimmed by 1 base and 3 bases, with 9 bases remaining between them. This CDR3 spans 14 amino acids. Germline values: CDR1 SGHAT, CDR2 FQNNGV.